This TCR beta chain was sequenced in a study of T cells in Graves' hyperthyroidism and ophthalmopathy. Study-wide results and caveats: Onset of ophthalmopathy came a median roughly 6.5 months after the model predicted it.

Clinical symptoms, serum thyroxine, TRAb, thyroid ultrasound and orbital computed tomography established diagnosis. The PBMCs studied were ones that came from roughly 11 ml fresh peripheral blood. In the case of this clonotype: Antigen unknown.

Trimming took 5 bases from V and 7 from J; bases not matched to a gene: 7. This CDR3 comprises 13 residues. CDR1 is MNHNS, CDR2 SASEGT, per germline. The investigators amplified TCR beta CDR3 regions from RNA transcripts. In the first-round RT-PCR of the TCR CDR3, the HTBI primer set was used. TCRdb used MiXCR to reprocess the multiplex PCR reads, holding one entry per CDR3 protein. The sample holds roughly 300,000 distinct CDR3 sequences, around a sixth seen once. J is TRBJ1-2 and V is TRBV6-1, with 7 bases fitting TRBD1. Specimen: blood. The source of this sequence is a woman between 50 and 59 years old with Graves' hyperthyroidism. In nucleotides, the CDR3 is TGTGCCAGCAGTTCTCCGACAGGGAGTGGCTACACCTTC. Its protein product is CASSSPTGSGYTF.